These 10 T cell receptor beta chains were sequenced from one sample in a study of cytomegalovirus exposure and HLA in healthy donors. Primers included in the PCR were 60 Vbeta and 13 Jbeta primers. Profiled with immunoSEQ multiplex PCR; TCRdb holds only in-frame clones, not every one. The sample carries about 140,000 clones, approximately 80% recorded once. Sequencing used PBMCs. These receptors were taken from a male donor in good health and CMV-seronegative.

The chain recombines TRBV27 with TRBJ2-3; TRBD1 aligns across 7 bases. V dropped 2 bases and J dropped 1; count of bases not matched to a gene: 9. CDR3 size: 17 residues. CDR1 is MNHEY, CDR2 SMNVEV, per germline (reference sequence). CDR3 region: CASSLEHRGVGTDTQYF. The CDR3 nucleotides read TGTGCCAGCAGTTTAGAGCACAGGGGTGTTGGCACAGATACGCAGTATTTT.

This clone was seen a few times. The chain joins TRBV27 to TRBJ1-4; 7 nucleotides match TRBD1. The CDR3 is 14 amino acids. Germline V CDR1 and CDR2: MNHEY, SMNVEV (reference sequence). V dropped 4 bases and J dropped 10; count of bases not matched to a gene: 9. The CDR3 DNA reads TGTGCCAGCAGTTATGGGCAGGGGGTGTCAAAACTGTTTTTT. Encoded protein: CASSYGQGVSKLFF.

The rearrangement links TRBV4-3 to TRBJ2-2; 7 nucleotides line up with TRBD1. Trimming removed 4 bases from V and 5 bases from J; junction bases left unmatched: 1. Per the germline V gene, CDR1 is LGHNA and CDR2 is YSLEER. The length of the CDR3 is 13 residues. In nucleotides, the CDR3 is TGCGCCAGCAGCCCCAGGGGGACCGGGGAGCTGTTTTTT. It specifies CASSPRGTGELFF.

J is TRBJ1-3 and V is TRBV7-2; possible D gene TRBD1, 5 bases. Trimming pared 5 bases from V and 1 base from J, leaving 6 bases between. Per germline, CDR1 SGHTA and CDR2 FQGNSA. The CDR3 has 13 amino acids. In DNA form, the CDR3 reads TGTGCCAGCAGCCGGACATCTGGAAACACCATATATTTT. This translates into CASSRTSGNTIYF. Full variable domain (outside the CDR3, taken from reference TRBV7-2 and TRBJ1-3): GAGVSQSPSNKVTEKGKDVELRCDPISGHTALYWYRQSLGQGLEFLIYFQGNSAPDKSGLPSDRFSAERTGGSVSTLTIQRTQQEDSAVYLCASSRTSGNTIYFGEGSWLTVV.

This chain links TRBV4-1 with TRBJ2-1; 8 nucleotides align to TRBD2. With V trimmed by 5 bases and J by 5 bases, 11 bases remained unmatched. CDR1 and CDR2 from the germline V gene are MGHRA and YSYEKL. The CDR3 runs 16 residues. CDR3 DNA sequence: TGCGCCAGCAGCACTTACCCAGCGGGGGTGAACAATGAGCAGTTCTTC. It is translated as CASSTYPAGVNNEQFF.

The rearrangement joins TRBV7-9 to TRBJ2-5; tentatively, D is TRBD2 (6 bases). Germline V gene data show CDR1 as SEHNR and CDR2 as FQNEAQ (reference sequence). The V end was cut by 5 bases, the J end by 5 bases, with 18 bases between. CDR3 length equals 15 residues. This chain's CDR3 is CASSRTGTHTETQYF. CDR3 nucleotides: TGTGCCAGCAGCCGGACCGGGACTCACACCGAGACCCAGTACTTC.

The chain joins TRBV5-6 to TRBJ1-4; TRBD1 matches 8 bases. This CDR3 spans 15 amino acids. V lost 3 bases, J lost 8 bases, and 9 bases stayed unmatched. Germline V gives CDR1 SGHDT, CDR2 YYEEEE. The CDR3 sequence: CASSYRQGYGEKLFF. The DNA of the CDR3 is TGTGCCAGCAGCTACAGACAGGGGTACGGAGAAAAACTGTTTTTT.

J is TRBJ1-1 and V is TRBV29-1; D not certain. The CDR3 sequence is 15 residues long. V was pared by 3 bases and J by 3 bases, with 17 bases between. The germline gives CDR1 SQVTM, CDR2 ANQGSEA. This CDR3 is CSVDPGETWDTEAFF. Here the CDR3 DNA reads TGCAGCGTTGACCCCGGGGAAACGTGGGACACTGAAGCTTTCTTT.

The CDR3, as DNA: TGTGCCAGCACGCTAGACATTTCCGGAGGGTACGAGCAGTACTTC. This translates into CASTLDISGGYEQYF. The chain links TRBV11-2 to TRBJ2-5, with D perhaps TRBD2 (6 bases). The tail of the sequence fits TRBJ2-7 better, so the J call may be wrong. Germline CDR1 is SGHAT and CDR2 is FQNNGV. The CDR3 totals 15 residues.

This chain uses TRBV7-2 with TRBJ1-3; D remains unclear. The CDR3 length is 14 residues. Trimming left V 5 bases short and J 0 bases short, with 8 bases between. The germline CDR1 and CDR2 sequences are SGHTA and FQGNSA. CDR3 in amino acids: CASSRGDSGNTIYF. CDR3 in DNA: TGTGCCAGCAGCCGAGGAGACTCTGGAAACACCATATATTTT.